The subject of this entry is one TCR beta chain. Its cognate antigen is unknown. The donors, nominally healthy at sampling, likely had unrecorded immune exposures. This sample was included in a study of cytomegalovirus exposure and HLA in healthy donors. Study-level points and caveats: Trimming of TCR beta V- and J-genes showed a link, identified in a later analysis, to a missense DCLRE1C variant.

Per germline, CDR1 SGHRS and CDR2 YFSETQ. The CDR3 consists of 15 residues. V lost 3 bases to trimming and J lost 0 bases, with 10 bases between them. It was with 60 Vbeta and 13 Jbeta primers that the PCR ran. TCRdb keeps only in-frame clones here, not all; method: immunoSEQ multiplex PCR. The sample gives about 160,000 clones, roughly 89% of which show up once; 0.85% is in the top ten. Sequenced material: PBMCs. The rearrangement uses TRBV5-1 and TRBJ2-1; TRBD2 is a possible D gene (5 bases). The source of this sequence is a woman aged 30 to 39 in good health and CMV-seronegative. CDR3 protein: CASSWSGVSYNEQFF. The CDR3 DNA reads TGCGCCAGCAGCTGGAGCGGAGTCTCCTACAATGAGCAGTTCTTC.